Presented here are 32 T cell receptor beta chains from one specimen sequenced in a study of blood T cells in healthy people across ages. The authors ran a second PCR of roughly 6 to 11 cycles using a sample-barcoded 5' primer and a J-beta primer mix. TCRdb re-derived calls from the 5' RACE reads in MiXCR, one entry per CDR3 protein. The sample has over 1,500,000 distinct CDR3 sequences, more than 35% seen once; the top ten hold under 25%. The material sequenced was blood. Receptor source: a human donor in good health.

Note on this clonotype: This clone may be a read error of a much larger clone one base away. J is TRBJ2-5 and V is TRBV7-2; D possibly corresponds to TRBD1 (7 bases). Germline V gene lookup returns CDR1 SGHTA and CDR2 FQGNSA. CDR3 length: 18 residues. Trimming removed 3 bases from V and 13 bases from J, with 33 bases in between. For the CDR3, the DNA is TGTGCCAGCAGCTTTAGGGGCCTGTTAGTACAGGGGACTTACGAGCGGTACTTC. Encoded protein: CASSFRGLLVQGTYERYF.

This chain joins TRBV6-6 and TRBJ1-2; perhaps TRBD1 as D (6 bases). Germline CDR1 and CDR2: MNHNY and SVGAGI (reference sequence). This CDR3 region has 15 residues. V was clipped by 6 bases and J by 4 bases, with 18 bases between them. As DNA, the CDR3 is TGTGCCAGCAGCCGCACTCCGGACAGCGCCTATGGCTACACCTTC. Translating gives CASSRTPDSAYGYTF.

This chain connects TRBV5-1 to TRBJ2-5; D may be TRBD1 or TRBD2 (5 bases each). CDR1 is SGHRS, CDR2 YFSETQ, per germline. With 9 bases removed from V and 7 bases from J, the gap between germline ends came to 19 bases. The CDR3 is 13 amino acids. CDR3 in amino acids: CATTVGNGGTQYF. DNA for the CDR3: TGCGCCACCACGGTCGGGAATGGGGGGACCCAGTACTTC.

V and J are TRBV6-2 or TRBV6-3 and TRBJ2-7, with unresolved D. Germline V CDR1 and CDR2: MNHEY, SVGEGT. V lost 5 bases and J lost 3, with 11 bases in between. The CDR3 is 13 residues long. This chain's CDR3 is CASSPTRNYEQYF. CDR3 DNA sequence: TGTGCCAGCAGTCCGACGAGAAACTACGAGCAGTACTTC.

The chain uses TRBV4-3 and TRBJ2-3; tentative D call: TRBD1 (5 bases). V was pared by 0 bases and J by 0 bases, with 16 bases between. The CDR3 runs to 18 residues. CDR1 LGHNA and CDR2 YSLEER come from the germline V gene. CDR3 in DNA: TGCGCCAGCAGCCAAGACCGAAGGGGATCGGCTAGCACAGATACGCAGTATTTT. It yields the protein CASSQDRRGSASTDTQYF.

This clonotype was detected only a few times. This rearrangement joins TRBV4-2 to TRBJ1-1, with D perhaps matching TRBD1 (5 bases). V lost 0 bases and J lost 1, with 6 bases in between. This CDR3 has 14 amino acids. Germline V lookup: CDR1 LGHNA, CDR2 YNFKEQ. CDR3 in DNA: TGTGCCAGCAGCCAAGATGGGACGAACACTGAAGCTTTCTTT. Translation: CASSQDGTNTEAFF.

For the CDR3, the DNA is TGTGCCAGCAGCACGGAGGAGATTTTCGGGGAGCAGTTCTTC. Its translation is CASSTEEIFGEQFF. This rearrangement joins TRBV11-3 to TRBJ2-1, with D possibly being TRBD2 (5 bases). This CDR3 is 14 amino acids long. V lost 5 bases, J lost 10 bases, and 18 bases lay in between. The germline gives CDR1 SGHNT, CDR2 YENEEA.

The V gene is TRBV12-3 or TRBV12-4, the J gene TRBJ2-1; D may be TRBD1 or TRBD2 (6 bases each). CDR3 length equals 15 residues. Trimming pared 6 bases from V and 7 bases from J, leaving 19 bases between. This CDR3 reads CASSQLTGAGNEQFF. Here the CDR3 DNA reads TGTGCCAGCAGCCAATTAACGGGGGCGGGGAATGAGCAGTTCTTC.

To note about this clonotype: The junction and the germline gene differ at one end; a read error may be behind it. The genes are TRBV20-1 and TRBJ2-5, with D maybe TRBD1 (6 bases). The V gene's germline CDR1 is DFQATT and CDR2 SNEGSKA (reference sequence). The CDR3 length is 13 residues. CDR3 sequence (DNA): TGCAATGCTAGTGACAGGCTACAAGAGACCCAGTACTTC. Encoded protein: CNASDRLQETQYF.

V gene TRBV6-2 or TRBV6-3 combines with J gene TRBJ1-1; 9 nucleotides match TRBD1. The junction had 7 bases not matched to a gene; V was cut back by 5 bases and J by 12 bases. Germline V lookup: CDR1 MNHEY, CDR2 SVGEGT. CDR3 size: 12 residues. The CDR3 sequence is CASSRRQGETFF. The CDR3 coding sequence is TGTGCCAGCAGTAGGCGACAGGGGGAGACTTTCTTT.

In this sample, this clonotype turned up a few times. This chain joins TRBV5-1 and TRBJ1-2; TRBD1 agrees at 7 bases. Germline assignment: CDR1 SGHRS and CDR2 YFSETQ. This CDR3 comprises 15 residues. J lost 1 base, V lost 4 bases, and 7 bases had no gene match. The DNA for the CDR3 is TGCGCCAGCAGCACGGCCGGGACAGATAACTATGGCTACACCTTC. Protein product: CASSTAGTDNYGYTF. The variable domain in full, with the rest retrieved from reference TRBV5-1 and TRBJ1-2, is KAGVTQTPRYLIKTRGQQVTLSCSPISGHRSVSWYQQTPGQGLQFLFEYFSETQRNKGNFPGRFSGRQFSNSRSEMNVSTLELGDSALYLCASSTAGTDNYGYTFGSGTRLTVV.

The rearrangement links TRBV7-2 to TRBJ1-5; D perhaps matches TRBD1 (5 bases). The V gene lost 1 base and the J gene lost 0 bases, with 13 bases spanning the gap. CDR3 size: 17 residues. Germline loops: CDR1 SGHTA, CDR2 FQGNSA. The CDR3 loop is CASSLGSGTYSNQPQHF. The CDR3 DNA is TGTGCCAGCAGCTTAGGTTCCGGGACGTATAGCAATCAGCCCCAGCATTTT.

This clonotype was counted at least ten times. This chain links TRBV7-6 with TRBJ2-5; 9 bases line up with TRBD2. The germline CDR1 and CDR2 sequences are SGHVS and FNYEAQ. The length of the CDR3 is 14 residues. The J segment lost 5 bases and the V segment lost 5 bases, leaving 6 bases of the junction unmatched. The DNA of the CDR3 is TGTGCCAGCAGCCTCGGGACTAGCCTCGAGACCCAGTACTTC. The encoded protein is CASSLGTSLETQYF.

Ten or more counts support this clonotype. This rearrangement joins TRBV7-2 to TRBJ2-7; D gene ambiguous. Germline CDR1 is SGHTA and CDR2 is FQGNSA. CDR3 length: 12 residues. The ends were cut back, 3 bases at V and 7 bases at J, with 10 bases in the middle. The CDR3 DNA reads TGTGCCAGCAGCTTTCGAGCATCTGAGCAGTACTTC. This encodes CASSFRASEQYF.

The chain joins TRBV20-1 to TRBJ1-5; D perhaps matches TRBD1 (6 bases). V dropped 6 bases and J dropped 0 bases, with 21 bases sitting between them. This CDR3 is built from 17 residues. Germline CDR1 and CDR2: DFQATT and SNEGSKA (reference sequence). The CDR3 DNA sequence: TGCAGTGCCAAAGAGGACAGCTTACCTTATAGCAATCAGCCCCAGCATTTT. It yields the protein CSAKEDSLPYSNQPQHF.

V is TRBV5-4 and J is TRBJ1-2, with D hard to call. The V gene lost 5 bases and the J gene lost 3 bases, with 11 bases spanning the gap. The germline gives CDR1 SGHNT, CDR2 YYREEE (reference sequence). The CDR3 totals 13 residues. The CDR3: CASSNGTYYGYTF. Written as DNA, the CDR3 is TGTGCCAGCAGTAACGGTACCTACTATGGCTACACCTTC.

There are a few counts of this clonotype. This chain connects TRBV5-1 to TRBJ2-3, with unresolved D. The length of the CDR3 is 14 residues. Germline CDR1 and CDR2: SGHRS and YFSETQ. Trimming pared 1 base from V and 6 bases from J, leaving 12 bases between. The CDR3 coding sequence is TGCGCCAGCAGCTTGACTGACCCGTCGGATACGCAGTATTTT. This encodes CASSLTDPSDTQYF.

V is TRBV7-2 and J is TRBJ2-1; 10 positions agree with TRBD2. CDR1 is SGHTA, CDR2 FQGNSA, per germline. The CDR3 loop spans 15 amino acids. Trimming cost V 6 bases and J 3 bases; bases outside gene matches: 5. In DNA, the CDR3 is TGTGCCAGCAGGACCGGGACTAGCGACTACAATGAGCAGTTCTTC. The encoded protein is CASRTGTSDYNEQFF.

The rearrangement joins TRBV7-2 to TRBJ2-3; no clear D. Trimming removed 4 bases from V and 2 bases from J, with 13 bases in between. The CDR3 consists of 15 residues. The germline V gene encodes CDR1 SGHTA and CDR2 FQGNSA. In DNA form, the CDR3 reads TGTGCCAGCAGCTACCAGAGGATATACACAGATACGCAGTATTTT. This translates into CASSYQRIYTDTQYF.

The rearrangement joins TRBV11-3 to TRBJ2-3; D is unresolved. Germline lookup yields CDR1 SGHNT and CDR2 YENEEA. The CDR3 consists of 15 residues. V gave up 0 bases and J gave up 6 bases, with 13 bases separating them. The CDR3 bases are TGTGCCAGCAGCTTAGAGGGTATGATGACCGATACGCAGTATTTT. Translating it yields CASSLEGMMTDTQYF.

The chain is built from TRBV6-1 and TRBJ2-1; D may be TRBD1 or TRBD2 (6 bases each). V gave up 2 bases and J gave up 9 bases, with 14 bases separating them. CDR3 length: 14 residues. The V gene's germline CDR1 is MNHNS and CDR2 SASEGT. Written as DNA, the CDR3 is TGTGCCAGCAGTGAACCTTACGGGGGCATTGAGCAGTTCTTC. This gives the protein CASSEPYGGIEQFF.

V and J are TRBV12-3 or TRBV12-4 and TRBJ1-1; TRBD1 agrees at 9 bases. The CDR3 consists of 16 residues. V shed 6 bases and J 7 bases; nucleotides not matched to a gene: 15. CDR3 sequence (DNA): TGTGCCAGCAGGGGACAGGGATTCGCGGGGTATAGTGAAGCTTTCTTT. Translated: CASRGQGFAGYSEAFF.

V and J are TRBV4-1 and TRBJ2-3, with 14 nucleotides matching TRBD2. Germline V gene data show CDR1 as MGHRA and CDR2 as YSYEKL. This CDR3 contains 21 residues. Trimming cost V 2 bases and J 2 bases; bases outside gene matches: 15. Here the CDR3 reads CASSQRHIPGTSGGHTDTQYF. The CDR3 DNA reads as TGCGCCAGCAGCCAACGCCATATTCCCGGGACTAGCGGGGGCCACACAGATACGCAGTATTTT.

The genes are TRBV7-2 and TRBJ2-7; 7 bases are shared with TRBD1. The V gene end was trimmed by 3 bases and the J gene end by 10 bases; junction bases not matched to a gene: 6. The CDR3 extends over 12 amino acids. Germline CDR1 is SGHTA and CDR2 is FQGNSA. CDR3: CASSFVGQRQYF. DNA of the CDR3: TGTGCCAGCAGCTTCGTGGGACAGCGACAGTACTTC.

In the case of this clonotype: A clone one base away is much larger, so this may be a read error. The gene calls are TRBV9 and TRBJ1-2, with TRBD1 matching over 7 bases. Germline CDR1 and CDR2: SGDLS and YYNGEE. Trimming cost V 2 bases and J 4 bases; bases outside gene matches: 2. The length of the CDR3 is 13 residues. CDR3 residues: CASSVTGCYGYTF. CDR3 nucleotides: TGTGCCAGCAGCGTGACAGGGTGCTATGGCTACACCTTC.

This clonotype has at least ten counts. This rearrangement joins TRBV24-1 to TRBJ1-2; D call uncertain. The V end was cut by 9 bases, the J end by 3 bases, with 10 bases between. Germline-derived CDR1 and CDR2 are KGHDR and SFDVKD. The CDR3 has 12 residues. The CDR3 protein is CATSREDYGYTF. The CDR3 DNA is TGTGCCACCTCCCGGGAGGACTATGGCTACACCTTC.

The chain employs TRBV7-2 and TRBJ1-1, with 8 nucleotides matching TRBD1. There are 14 residues in the CDR3. V shed 3 bases and J 5 bases; nucleotides not matched to a gene: 5. CDR1 is SGHTA, CDR2 FQGNSA, per germline. CDR3 amino acids: CASSFAQGDTEAFF. The CDR3 DNA sequence: TGTGCCAGCAGCTTCGCACAGGGGGATACTGAAGCTTTCTTT.

This clonotype came up a few times. This chain connects TRBV18 to TRBJ1-1; 7 bases line up with TRBD1. Germline values: CDR1 KGHSH, CDR2 LQKENI. The CDR3 sequence is 16 residues long. The V and J ends lost 5 bases and 1 base, in that order; junction bases with no gene match: 10. This CDR3 is CASSSRGLRGNTEAFF. CDR3 nucleotides: TGTGCCAGCTCATCAAGGGGGCTCAGAGGGAACACTGAAGCTTTCTTT.

The chain employs TRBV12-3 or TRBV12-4 and TRBJ2-5; TRBD1 matches 8 bases. The CDR3 spans 14 residues. After removal of 8 bases from V and 5 bases from J, the junction contained 10 bases not matched to a gene. In DNA, the CDR3 is TGTGCCAGCGGGCTAGCCAGGGGGCAGGAGACCCAGTACTTC. Residues: CASGLARGQETQYF.

The sample holds one count of this clonotype. The chain employs TRBV20-1 and TRBJ1-5; TRBD1 agrees at 11 bases. Germline V gives CDR1 DFQATT, CDR2 SNEGSKA (reference sequence). Trimming took 2 bases from V and 7 from J; bases not matched to a gene: 13. CDR3 length: 17 amino acids. This CDR3 is CSARYGTGGTEGQPQHF. CDR3 nucleotide sequence: TGCAGTGCTAGATATGGGACAGGGGGAACTGAAGGGCAGCCCCAGCATTTT.

The rearrangement joins TRBV5-1 to TRBJ2-1, with unresolved D. The CDR3 is made up of 15 amino acids. The V gene's germline CDR1 is SGHRS and CDR2 YFSETQ. V was shortened by 0 bases and J by 3 bases, with 10 bases between the two germline ends. CDR3 sequence (DNA): TGCGCCAGCAGCTTGGTCCCAGGCGACTACAATGAGCAGTTCTTC. It codes for CASSLVPGDYNEQFF.

On this clonotype: The junction departs from germline at one end; a sequencing error may be responsible. The V and J genes are TRBV14 and TRBJ2-1; TRBD1 agrees at 9 bases. Germline CDR1 and CDR2: SGHDN and FVKESK. There are 15 residues in the CDR3. This CDR3 reads CAGSQTTGGGFERFF. The CDR3 nucleotides are TGTGCCGGCAGCCAAACCACAGGGGGCGGGTTTGAGCGGTTCTTC.